The present entry profiles one T cell receptor (beta chain) with its context. What it recognizes is unknown. The data belong to a study of blood T cells in healthy people across ages. Each sample provided at least 5 micrograms of extracted total RNA. Study conclusions and caveats: Whereas aged donors had fewer naive CD4+ cells, long-lived donors had more of them and higher diversity.

A second PCR of 7 to 11 cycles used a sample-barcoded 5' primer and a J-beta primer mix. TCRdb independently ran MiXCR on the 5' RACE reads; one entry per CDR3 protein. The sample shows hundreds of thousands of distinct CDR3 sequences, roughly 45% of them seen only once. Deletions cut 4 bases from V and 0 bases from J, with 18 bases between. The CDR3 extends over 16 amino acids. Germline V CDR1 and CDR2: DFQATT, SNEGSKA (reference sequence). The chain couples TRBV20-1 to TRBJ1-1, with D possibly TRBD1 on 6 matching bases. This TCR was sampled from a woman aged 55-75 years in good health. The sample comprised blood. This CDR3 reads CSANRGLDSMNTEAFF. In DNA form, the CDR3 reads TGCAGTGCTAATAGAGGTCTGGACAGCATGAACACTGAAGCTTTCTTT.